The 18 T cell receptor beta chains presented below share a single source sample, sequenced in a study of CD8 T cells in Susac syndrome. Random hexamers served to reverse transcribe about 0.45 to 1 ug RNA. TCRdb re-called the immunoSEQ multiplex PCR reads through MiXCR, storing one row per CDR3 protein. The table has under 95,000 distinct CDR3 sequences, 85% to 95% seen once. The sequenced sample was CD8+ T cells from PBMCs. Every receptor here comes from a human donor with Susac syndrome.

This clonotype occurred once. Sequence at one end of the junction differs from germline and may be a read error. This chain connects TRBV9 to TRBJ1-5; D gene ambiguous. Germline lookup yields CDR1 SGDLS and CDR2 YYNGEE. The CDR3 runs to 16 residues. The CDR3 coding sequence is TGTGCCAGCAGCCTGATCGGCCCCAATAGCAATCACCCCCAGCATTTT. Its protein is CASSLIGPNSNHPQHF.

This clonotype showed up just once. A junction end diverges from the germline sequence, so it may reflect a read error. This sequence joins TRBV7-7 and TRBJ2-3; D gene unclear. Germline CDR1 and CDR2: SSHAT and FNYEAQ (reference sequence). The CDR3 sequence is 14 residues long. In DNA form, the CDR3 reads TGTGCTAGCAGCTCTGGCTCTAGCACAGATACGCAGTATTTT. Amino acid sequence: CASSSGSSTDTQYF.

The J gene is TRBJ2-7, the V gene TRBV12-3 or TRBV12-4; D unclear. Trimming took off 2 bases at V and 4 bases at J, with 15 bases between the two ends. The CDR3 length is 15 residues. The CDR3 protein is CASSLYSLVGYEQYF. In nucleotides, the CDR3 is TGTGCCAGCAGTTTATACAGTCTCGTCGGGTACGAGCAGTACTTC.

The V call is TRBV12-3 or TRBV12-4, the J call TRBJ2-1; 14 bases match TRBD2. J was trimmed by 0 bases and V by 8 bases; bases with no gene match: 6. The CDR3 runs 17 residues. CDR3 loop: CASQGTSGSLSYNEQFF. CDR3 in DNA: TGTGCCAGCCAAGGGACTAGCGGGAGTCTCTCCTACAATGAGCAGTTCTTC.

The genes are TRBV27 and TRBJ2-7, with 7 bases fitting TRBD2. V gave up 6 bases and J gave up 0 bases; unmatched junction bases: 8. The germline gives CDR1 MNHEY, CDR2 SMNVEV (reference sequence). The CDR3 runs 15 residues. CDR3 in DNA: TGTGCCAGCAGCCGCGGGGTAGCGGGCTCCTACGAGCAGTACTTC. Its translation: CASSRGVAGSYEQYF.

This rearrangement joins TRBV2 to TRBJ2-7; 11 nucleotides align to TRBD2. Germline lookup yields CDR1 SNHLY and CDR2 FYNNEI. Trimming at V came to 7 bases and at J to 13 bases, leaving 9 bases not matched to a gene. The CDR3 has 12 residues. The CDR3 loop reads CASTGLAVRAYF. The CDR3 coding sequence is TGTGCCAGCACGGGACTAGCGGTCAGGGCTTACTTC.

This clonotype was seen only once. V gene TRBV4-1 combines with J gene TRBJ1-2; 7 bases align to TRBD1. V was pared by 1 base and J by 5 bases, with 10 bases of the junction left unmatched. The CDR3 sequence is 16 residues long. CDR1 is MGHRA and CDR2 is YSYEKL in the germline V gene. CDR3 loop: CASSQVQGTSQYGYTF. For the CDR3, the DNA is TGCGCCAGCAGCCAAGTACAGGGGACTTCTCAATATGGCTACACCTTC.

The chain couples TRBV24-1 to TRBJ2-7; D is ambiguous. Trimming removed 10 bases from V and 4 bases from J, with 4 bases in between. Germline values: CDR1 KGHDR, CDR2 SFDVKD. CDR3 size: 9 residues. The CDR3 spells CATSYEQYF. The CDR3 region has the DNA TGTGCCACTTCTTACGAGCAGTACTTC.

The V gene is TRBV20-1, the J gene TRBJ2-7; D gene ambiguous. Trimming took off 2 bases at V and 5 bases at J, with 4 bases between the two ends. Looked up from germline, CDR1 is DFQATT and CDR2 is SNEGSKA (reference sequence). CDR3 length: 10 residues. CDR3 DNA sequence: TGCAGTGCTAGACTGGACGAGCAGTACTTC. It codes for CSARLDEQYF.

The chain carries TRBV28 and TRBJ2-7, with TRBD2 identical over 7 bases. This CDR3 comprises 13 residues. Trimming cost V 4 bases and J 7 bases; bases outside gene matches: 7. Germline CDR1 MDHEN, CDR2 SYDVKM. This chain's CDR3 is CASSSQGGPEQYF. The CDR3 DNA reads TGTGCCAGCAGTTCCCAGGGAGGGCCGGAGCAGTACTTC.

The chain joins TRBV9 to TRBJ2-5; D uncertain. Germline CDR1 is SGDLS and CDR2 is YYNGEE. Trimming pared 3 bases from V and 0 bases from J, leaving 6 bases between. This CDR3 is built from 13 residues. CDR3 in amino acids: CASSDRDQETQYF. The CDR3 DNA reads TGTGCCAGCAGCGATAGAGACCAAGAGACCCAGTACTTC.

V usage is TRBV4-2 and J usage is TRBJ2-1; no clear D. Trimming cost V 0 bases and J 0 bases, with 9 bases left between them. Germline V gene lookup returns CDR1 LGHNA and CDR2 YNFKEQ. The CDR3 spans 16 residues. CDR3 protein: CASSQDRWSSYNEQFF. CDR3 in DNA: TGTGCCAGCAGCCAAGATAGGTGGAGCTCCTACAATGAGCAGTTCTTC.

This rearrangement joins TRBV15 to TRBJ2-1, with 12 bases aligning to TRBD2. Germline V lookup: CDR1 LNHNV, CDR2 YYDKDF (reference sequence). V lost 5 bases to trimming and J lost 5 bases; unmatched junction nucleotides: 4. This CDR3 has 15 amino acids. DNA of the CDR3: TGTGCCACCAGCGGCCTAGCGGGAGGGCACAATGAGCAGTTCTTC. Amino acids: CATSGLAGGHNEQFF.

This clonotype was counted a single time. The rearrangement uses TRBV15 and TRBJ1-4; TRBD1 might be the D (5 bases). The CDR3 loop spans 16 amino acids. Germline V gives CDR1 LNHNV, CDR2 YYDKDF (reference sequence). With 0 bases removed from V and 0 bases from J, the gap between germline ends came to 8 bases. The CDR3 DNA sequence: TGTGCCACCAGCAGAGATCGGGGGGCAACTAATGAAAAACTGTTTTTT. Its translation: CATSRDRGATNEKLFF. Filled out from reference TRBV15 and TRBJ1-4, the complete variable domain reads DAMVIQNPRYQVTQFGKPVTLSCSQTLNHNVMYWYQQKSSQAPKLLFHYYDKDFNNEADTPDNFQSRRPNTSFCFLDIRSPGLGDTAMYLCATSRDRGATNEKLFFGSGTQLSVL.

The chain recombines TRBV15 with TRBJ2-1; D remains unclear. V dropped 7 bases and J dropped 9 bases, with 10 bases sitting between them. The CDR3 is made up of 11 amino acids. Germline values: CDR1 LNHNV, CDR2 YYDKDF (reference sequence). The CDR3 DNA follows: TGTGCCACCACTAGTATCGGTGAGCAGTTCTTC. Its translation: CATTSIGEQFF.

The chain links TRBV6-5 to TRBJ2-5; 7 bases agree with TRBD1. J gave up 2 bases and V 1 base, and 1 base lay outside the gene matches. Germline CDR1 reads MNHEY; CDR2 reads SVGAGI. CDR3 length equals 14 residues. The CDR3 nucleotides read TGTGCCAGCAGTTACTGGGGACAGCAAGAGACCCAGTACTTC. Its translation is CASSYWGQQETQYF.

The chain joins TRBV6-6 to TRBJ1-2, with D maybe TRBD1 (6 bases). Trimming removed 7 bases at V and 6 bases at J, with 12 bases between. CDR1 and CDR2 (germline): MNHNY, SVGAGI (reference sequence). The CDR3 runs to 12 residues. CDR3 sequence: CASKGGVNGYTF. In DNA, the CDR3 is TGTGCCAGCAAGGGGGGGGTGAATGGCTACACCTTC.

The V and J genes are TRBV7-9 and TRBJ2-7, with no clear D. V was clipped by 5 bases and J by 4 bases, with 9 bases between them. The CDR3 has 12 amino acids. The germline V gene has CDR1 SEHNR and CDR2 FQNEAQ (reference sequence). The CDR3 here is CASSPMGYEQYF. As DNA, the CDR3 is TGTGCCAGCAGCCCTATGGGGTACGAGCAGTACTTC.